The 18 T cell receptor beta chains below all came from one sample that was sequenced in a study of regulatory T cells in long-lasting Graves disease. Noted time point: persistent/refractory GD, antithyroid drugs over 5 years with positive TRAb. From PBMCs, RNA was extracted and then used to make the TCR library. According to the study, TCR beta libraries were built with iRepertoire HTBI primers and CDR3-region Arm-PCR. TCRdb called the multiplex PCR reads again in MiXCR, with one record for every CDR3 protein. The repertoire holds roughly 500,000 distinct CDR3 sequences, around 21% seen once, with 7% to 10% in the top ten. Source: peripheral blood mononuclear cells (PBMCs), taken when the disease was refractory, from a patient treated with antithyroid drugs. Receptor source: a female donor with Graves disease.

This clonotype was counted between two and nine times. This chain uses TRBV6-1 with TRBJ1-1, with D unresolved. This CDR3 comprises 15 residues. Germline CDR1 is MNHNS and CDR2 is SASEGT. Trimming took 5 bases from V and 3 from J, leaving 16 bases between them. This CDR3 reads CASSPAGGRDTEAFF. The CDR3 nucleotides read TGTGCCAGCAGTCCCGCGGGAGGGCGAGACACTGAAGCTTTCTTT.

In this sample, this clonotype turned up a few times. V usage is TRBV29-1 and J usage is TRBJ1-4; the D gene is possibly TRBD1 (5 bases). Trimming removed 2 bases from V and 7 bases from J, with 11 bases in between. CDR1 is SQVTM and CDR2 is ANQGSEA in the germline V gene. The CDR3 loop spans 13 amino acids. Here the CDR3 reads CSVERGVGEKLFF. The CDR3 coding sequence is TGCAGCGTTGAAAGGGGAGTGGGTGAAAAACTGTTTTTT.

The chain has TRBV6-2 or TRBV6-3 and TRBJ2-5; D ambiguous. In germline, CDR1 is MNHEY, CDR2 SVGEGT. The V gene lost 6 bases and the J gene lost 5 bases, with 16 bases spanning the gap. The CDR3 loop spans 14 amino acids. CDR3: CASSAGPLGETQYF. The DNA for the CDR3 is TGTGCCAGCAGCGCAGGTCCTCTGGGGGAGACCCAGTACTTC.

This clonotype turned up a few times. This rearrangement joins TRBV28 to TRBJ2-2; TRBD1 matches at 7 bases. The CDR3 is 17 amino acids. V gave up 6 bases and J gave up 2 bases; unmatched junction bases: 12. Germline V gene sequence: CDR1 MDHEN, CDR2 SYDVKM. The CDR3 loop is CASRAVRQGHNTGELFF. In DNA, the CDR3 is TGTGCCAGCAGGGCAGTTCGACAGGGACATAACACCGGGGAGCTGTTTTTT.

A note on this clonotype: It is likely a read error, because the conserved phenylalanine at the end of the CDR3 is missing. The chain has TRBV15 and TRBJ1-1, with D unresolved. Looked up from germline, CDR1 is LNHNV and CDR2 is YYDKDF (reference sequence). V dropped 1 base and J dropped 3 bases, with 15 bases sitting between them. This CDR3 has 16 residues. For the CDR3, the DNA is TGTGCCACCAGCAGAGTACCACATGGATTACACACTGAAGCTTTCCTT. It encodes CATSRVPHGLHTEAFL.

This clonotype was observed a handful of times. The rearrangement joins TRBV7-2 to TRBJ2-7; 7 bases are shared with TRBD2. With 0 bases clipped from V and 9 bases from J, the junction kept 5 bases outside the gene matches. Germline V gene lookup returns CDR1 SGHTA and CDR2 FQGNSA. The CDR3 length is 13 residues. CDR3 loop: CASSLALTSWQYF. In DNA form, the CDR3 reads TGTGCCAGCAGCTTAGCGCTGACTAGCTGGCAGTACTTC.

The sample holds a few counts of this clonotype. CDR3 loop: CASSLSLSSKNIQYF. The CDR3 DNA is TGTGCCAGCAGTTTATCACTGTCCTCCAAAAACATTCAGTACTTC. The chain uses TRBV27 and TRBJ2-4; D remains ambiguous. Trimming took off 0 bases at V and 2 bases at J, with 8 bases between the two ends. This CDR3 comprises 15 residues. In germline, CDR1 is MNHEY, CDR2 SMNVEV (reference sequence).

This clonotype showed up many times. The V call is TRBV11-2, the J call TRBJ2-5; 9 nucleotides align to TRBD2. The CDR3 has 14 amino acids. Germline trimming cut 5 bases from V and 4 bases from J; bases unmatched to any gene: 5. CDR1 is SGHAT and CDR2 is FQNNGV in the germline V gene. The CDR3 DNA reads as TGTGCCAGCAGCCCCCTAGCGGGACTAGAGACCCAGTACTTC. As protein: CASSPLAGLETQYF. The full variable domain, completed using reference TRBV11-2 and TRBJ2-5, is EAGVAQSPRYKIIEKRQSVAFWCNPISGHATLYWYQQILGQGPKLLIQFQNNGVVDDSQLPKDRFSAERLKGVDSTLKIQPAKLEDSAVYLCASSPLAGLETQYFGPGTRLLVL.

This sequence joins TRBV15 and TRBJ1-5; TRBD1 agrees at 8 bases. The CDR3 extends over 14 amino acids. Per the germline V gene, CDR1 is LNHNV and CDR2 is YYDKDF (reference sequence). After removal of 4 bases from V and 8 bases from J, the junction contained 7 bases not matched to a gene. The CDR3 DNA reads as TGTGCCACCAGCACAAGACAGGGGACAAAGCCCCAGCATTTT. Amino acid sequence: CATSTRQGTKPQHF.

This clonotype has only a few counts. This CDR3 reads CASSEGSSISGELFF. DNA for the CDR3: TGTGCCAGCAGTGAAGGGAGTAGCATTAGCGGGGAGCTGTTTTTT. J is TRBJ2-2 and V is TRBV6-1; no firm D call. Germline V CDR1 and CDR2: MNHNS, SASEGT. This CDR3 contains 15 residues. V gave up 1 base and J gave up 7 bases, with 13 bases separating them.

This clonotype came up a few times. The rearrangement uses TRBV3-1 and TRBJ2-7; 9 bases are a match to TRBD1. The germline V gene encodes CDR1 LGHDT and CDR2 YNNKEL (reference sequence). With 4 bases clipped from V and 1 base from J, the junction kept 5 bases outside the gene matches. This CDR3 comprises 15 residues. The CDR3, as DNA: TGTGCCAGCAGCCCTGGACAGGGGACTTCCTACGAGCAGTACTTC. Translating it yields CASSPGQGTSYEQYF.

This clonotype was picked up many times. DNA for the CDR3: TGTGCCAGCAGTCCCCACAGGGCGGATCAGCCCCAGCATTTT. Its translation is CASSPHRADQPQHF. The chain joins TRBV2 to TRBJ1-5; D possibly corresponds to TRBD1 (6 bases). V lost 5 bases and J lost 5, with 13 bases in between. The germline V gene encodes CDR1 SNHLY and CDR2 FYNNEI. The CDR3 is 14 amino acids.

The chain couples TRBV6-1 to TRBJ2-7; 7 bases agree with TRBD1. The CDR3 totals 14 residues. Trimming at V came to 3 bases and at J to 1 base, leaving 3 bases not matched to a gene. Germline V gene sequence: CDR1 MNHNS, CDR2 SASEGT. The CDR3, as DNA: TGTGCCAGCAGTGAGGGACAGCCTTCCTACGAGCAGTACTTC. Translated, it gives CASSEGQPSYEQYF.

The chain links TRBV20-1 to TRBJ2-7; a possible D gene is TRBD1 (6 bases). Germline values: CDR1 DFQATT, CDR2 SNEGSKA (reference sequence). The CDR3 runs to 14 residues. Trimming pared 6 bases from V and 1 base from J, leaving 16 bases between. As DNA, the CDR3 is TGCAGTGCCGACTCCCGAGGACAGTCCTACGAGCAGTACTTC. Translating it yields CSADSRGQSYEQYF.

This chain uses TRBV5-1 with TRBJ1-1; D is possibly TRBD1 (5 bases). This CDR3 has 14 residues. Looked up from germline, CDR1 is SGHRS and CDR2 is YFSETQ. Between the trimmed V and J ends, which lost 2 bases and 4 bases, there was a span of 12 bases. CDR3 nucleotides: TGCGCCAGCAGCTTAAGGGACGCCGGCACTGAAGCTTTCTTT. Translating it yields CASSLRDAGTEAFF.

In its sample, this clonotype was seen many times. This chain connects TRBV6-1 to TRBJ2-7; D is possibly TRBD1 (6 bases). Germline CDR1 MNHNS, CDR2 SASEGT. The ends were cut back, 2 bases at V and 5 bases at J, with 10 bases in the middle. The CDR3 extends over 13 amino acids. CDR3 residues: CASSEQGSHEQYF. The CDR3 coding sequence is TGTGCCAGCAGTGAACAGGGGTCCCACGAGCAGTACTTC.

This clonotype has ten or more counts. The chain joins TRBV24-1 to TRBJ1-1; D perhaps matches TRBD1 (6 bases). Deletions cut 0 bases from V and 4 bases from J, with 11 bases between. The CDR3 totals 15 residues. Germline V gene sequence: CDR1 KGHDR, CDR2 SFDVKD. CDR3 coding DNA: TGTGCCACCAGTGATTTGAAACAGGGTGGCACTGAAGCTTTCTTT. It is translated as CATSDLKQGGTEAFF.

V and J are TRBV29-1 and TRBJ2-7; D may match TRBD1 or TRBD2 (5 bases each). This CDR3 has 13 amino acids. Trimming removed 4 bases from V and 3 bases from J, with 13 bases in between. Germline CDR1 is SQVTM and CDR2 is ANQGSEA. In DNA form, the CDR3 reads TGCAGCGTTGGACAGACCGGGATCTACGAGCAGTACTTC. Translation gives CSVGQTGIYEQYF.